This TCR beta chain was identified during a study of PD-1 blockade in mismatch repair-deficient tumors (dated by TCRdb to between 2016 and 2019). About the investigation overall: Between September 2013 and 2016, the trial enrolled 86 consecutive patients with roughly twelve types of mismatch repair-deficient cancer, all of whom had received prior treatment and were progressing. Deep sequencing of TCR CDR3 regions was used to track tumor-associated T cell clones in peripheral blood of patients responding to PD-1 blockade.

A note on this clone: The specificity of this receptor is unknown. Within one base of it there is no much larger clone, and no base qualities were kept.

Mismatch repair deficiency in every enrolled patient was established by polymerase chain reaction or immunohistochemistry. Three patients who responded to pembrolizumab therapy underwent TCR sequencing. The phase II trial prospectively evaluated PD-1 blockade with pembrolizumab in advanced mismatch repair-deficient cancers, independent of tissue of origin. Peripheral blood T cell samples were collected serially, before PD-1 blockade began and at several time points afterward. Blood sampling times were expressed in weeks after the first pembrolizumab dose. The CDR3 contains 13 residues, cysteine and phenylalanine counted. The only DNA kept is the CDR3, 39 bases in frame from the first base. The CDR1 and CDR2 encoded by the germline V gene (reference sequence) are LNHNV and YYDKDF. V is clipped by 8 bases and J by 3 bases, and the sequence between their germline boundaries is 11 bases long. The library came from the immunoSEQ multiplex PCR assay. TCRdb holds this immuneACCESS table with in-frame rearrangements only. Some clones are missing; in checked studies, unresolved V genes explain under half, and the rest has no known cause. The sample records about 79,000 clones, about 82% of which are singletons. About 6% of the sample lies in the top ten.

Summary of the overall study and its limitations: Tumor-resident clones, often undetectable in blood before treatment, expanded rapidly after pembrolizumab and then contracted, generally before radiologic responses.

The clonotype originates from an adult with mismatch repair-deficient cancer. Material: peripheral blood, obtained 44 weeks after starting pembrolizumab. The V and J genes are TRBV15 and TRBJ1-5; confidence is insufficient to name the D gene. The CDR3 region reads CATSYEANQPQHF. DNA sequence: TGTGCCACCTCCTATGAGGCCAATCAGCCCCAGCATTTT. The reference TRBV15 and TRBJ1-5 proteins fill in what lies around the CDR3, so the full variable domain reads DAMVIQNPRYQVTQFGKPVTLSCSQTLNHNVMYWYQQKSSQAPKLLFHYYDKDFNNEADTPDNFQSRRPNTSFCFLDIRSPGLGDTAMYLCATSYEANQPQHFGDGTRLSIL.